This T cell receptor (beta chain) was profiled in a study of shared clonotypes between healthy human individuals. Naive CD8 cells comprised CD45RO-negative, CCR7-positively selected cells, excluding terminally differentiated effector memory CD45RA+ cells. Donors were Caucasian adults residing in Nashville, Tennessee, USA. Sequencing used immunoSEQ multiplex PCR; TCRdb keeps in-frame clones, though not all of them. The data show about 2.1 million clones, 80% to 95% seen once. From germline, CDR1 is MGHRA and CDR2 YSYEKL. V was clipped by 0 bases and J by 9 bases, with 11 bases between them. This CDR3 region has 13 residues.

This chain links TRBV4-1 with TRBJ1-1; unclear D gene. Specimen: naive CD8+ T cells from PBMCs. This receptor was taken from a man between 18 and 29 years old in good health. Some clones in this sample may be carry-over from other donors' samples. CDR3 amino acids: CASSQDGTTQAFF. CDR3 nucleotide sequence: TGCGCCAGCAGCCAAGATGGTACTACCCAAGCTTTCTTT.